The 32 T cell receptor beta chains listed next were all sequenced from one sample in a study of T-cell memory formation after mild COVID-19. One entry per CDR3 protein, called by TCRdb with MiXCR from the 5' RACE reads. The sample lists approximately 98,000 distinct CDR3 sequences; roughly a sixth were seen once. Sequencing was carried out using PBMCs or a T cell subset sorted from them (not recorded which). The source is a man aged 18 to 30 who had mild COVID-19 (a few samples of this study predate the infection). Cell type and time point are not known.

This clonotype appeared a few times. The rearrangement joins TRBV15 to TRBJ2-7; TRBD1 is a possible D gene (6 bases). Germline V gives CDR1 LNHNV, CDR2 YYDKDF (reference sequence). The ends were cut back, 4 bases at V and 5 bases at J, with 18 bases in the middle. This CDR3 contains 15 residues. The CDR3 region is CATSKRGKGLHEQYV. CDR3 sequence (DNA): TGTGCCACCAGCAAAAGGGGGAAGGGTCTACACGAGCAGTACGTC.

The chain links TRBV12-3 or TRBV12-4 to TRBJ1-2; maybe TRBD1 (6 bases). V gave up 7 bases and J gave up 5 bases, with 17 bases separating them. The CDR3 loop spans 14 amino acids. The CDR3 loop reads CASTPQGGQYGYTF. DNA for the CDR3: TGTGCCAGCACGCCACAGGGAGGGCAGTATGGCTACACCTTC.

This chain links TRBV19 with TRBJ1-2; D not certain. This CDR3 comprises 14 residues. Trimming removed 10 bases at V and 4 bases at J, with 19 bases between. In germline, CDR1 is LNHDA, CDR2 SQIVND (reference sequence). The CDR3 nucleotides are TGTGCCACTATCGGAAGGACTAGTTCCTATGGCTACACCTTC. Translating gives CATIGRTSSYGYTF.

The chain couples TRBV19 to TRBJ1-5; 7 nucleotides align to TRBD1. This CDR3 has 14 amino acids. From germline, CDR1 is LNHDA and CDR2 SQIVND (reference sequence). V shed 7 bases and J 2 bases; nucleotides not matched to a gene: 5. DNA of the CDR3: TGTGCCAGTAACCTCGGACAGGGCAATCAGCCCCAGCATTTT. Its protein is CASNLGQGNQPQHF.

The rearrangement links TRBV30 to TRBJ2-3; no reliable D call. Germline loops: CDR1 GTSNPN, CDR2 SVGIG (reference sequence). Trimming took off 0 bases at V and 1 base at J, with 11 bases between the two ends. The CDR3 has 15 residues. The CDR3 DNA reads as TGTGCCTGGAGTGTACCTGGCGGTCGCACAGATACGCAGTATTTT. Translating gives CAWSVPGGRTDTQYF.

This rearrangement joins TRBV7-3 to TRBJ1-1; D uncertain. V was cut by 0 bases and J by 2 bases, with 4 bases left in between. Germline-derived CDR1 and CDR2 are SGHTA and FQGTGA. The CDR3 spans 13 residues. CDR3 bases: TGTGCCAGCAGCTTAACAGCTAACACTGAAGCTTTCTTT. Its translation: CASSLTANTEAFF.

This sequence joins TRBV4-1 and TRBJ1-5; D not resolved. This CDR3 is built from 15 residues. CDR1 MGHRA and CDR2 YSYEKL come from the germline V gene. V was clipped by 0 bases and J by 5 bases, with 11 bases between them. CDR3 sequence reads: CASSQDGVGDQPQHF. Here the CDR3 DNA reads TGCGCCAGCAGCCAAGATGGGGTCGGGGATCAGCCCCAGCATTTT.

The chain joins TRBV7-2 to TRBJ2-7; 10 bases agree with TRBD1. V trimming: 3 bases; J trimming: 4 bases; junction bases outside the gene matches: 3. CDR3 length: 14 amino acids. In germline, CDR1 is SGHTA, CDR2 FQGNSA. As DNA, the CDR3 is TGTGCCAGCAGCTTGGACAGGGGGTATTACGAGCAGTACTTC. Its translation is CASSLDRGYYEQYF. Complete variable domain (other parts from reference TRBV7-2 and TRBJ2-7): GAGVSQSPSNKVTEKGKDVELRCDPISGHTALYWYRQSLGQGLEFLIYFQGNSAPDKSGLPSDRFSAERTGGSVSTLTIQRTQQEDSAVYLCASSLDRGYYEQYFGPGTRLTVT.

This clonotype was observed a handful of times. The gene calls are TRBV11-3 and TRBJ2-3; D remains unclear. The germline V gene encodes CDR1 SGHNT and CDR2 YENEEA. The CDR3 is 13 residues long. Trimming stripped 0 bases from V and 4 bases from J, with 5 bases between. The CDR3 spells CASSLEGPDTQYF. The CDR3, as DNA: TGTGCCAGCAGCTTAGAGGGCCCAGATACGCAGTATTTT.

V and J are TRBV20-1 and TRBJ2-5, with a possible D match to TRBD2 (5 bases). This CDR3 comprises 14 residues. The germline V and J ends were trimmed by 0 bases and 2 bases, with 10 bases remaining between them. CDR1 is DFQATT and CDR2 is SNEGSKA in the germline V gene (reference sequence). CDR3 sequence reads: CSARDRTGQETQYF. CDR3 in DNA: TGCAGTGCTAGAGACCGGACTGGACAAGAGACCCAGTACTTC.

The chain joins TRBV10-3 to TRBJ2-3; D call uncertain. This CDR3 has 13 amino acids. Trimming took off 7 bases at V and 2 bases at J, with 10 bases between the two ends. Germline CDR1 is ENHRY and CDR2 is SYGVKD. CDR3 DNA: TGTGCCATCAAGAGTGGAAACACAGATACGCAGTATTTT. Amino acids: CAIKSGNTDTQYF.

This chain links TRBV12-3 or TRBV12-4 with TRBJ2-3, with D possibly being TRBD1 (5 bases). V lost 3 bases and J lost 10, with 23 bases in between. The length of the CDR3 is 16 residues. CDR3: CASSFRRAVLTGSQYF. CDR3 in DNA: TGTGCCAGCAGTTTCCGCAGGGCAGTACTCACGGGCTCGCAGTATTTT.

This rearrangement joins TRBV12-3 or TRBV12-4 to TRBJ2-7; D perhaps matches TRBD1 (5 bases). The CDR3 contains 13 residues. Deletions cut 6 bases from V and 0 bases from J, with 9 bases between. The CDR3 DNA follows: TGTGCCAGCAGCCCGGACAACTCCTACGAGCAGTACTTC. It specifies CASSPDNSYEQYF.

This clonotype has more than one count but fewer than ten. This chain uses TRBV19 with TRBJ1-5; D unclear. V shed 5 bases and J shed 4 bases, with 15 bases lying between them. This CDR3 comprises 15 residues. Per germline, CDR1 LNHDA and CDR2 SQIVND (reference sequence). This CDR3 reads CASSPTGPLNQPQHF. CDR3 coding DNA: TGTGCCAGTAGTCCGACCGGGCCGTTGAATCAGCCCCAGCATTTT.

This clonotype turned up a few times. The genes are TRBV2 and TRBJ1-2; a possible D gene is TRBD1 (5 bases). With 3 bases removed from V and 4 bases from J, the gap between germline ends came to 18 bases. Germline V gene data show CDR1 as SNHLY and CDR2 as FYNNEI. This CDR3 contains 16 residues. The CDR3, as DNA: TGTGCCAGCAGTGAGAGGGGTTCGGCCTTAAGCTATGGCTACACCTTC. It specifies CASSERGSALSYGYTF.

The table lists this clonotype with a few counts. The chain uses TRBV5-1 and TRBJ2-3; TRBD1 matches 7 bases. The V and J ends lost 5 bases and 3 bases, in that order; junction bases with no gene match: 3. The CDR3 consists of 13 residues. Germline V lookup: CDR1 SGHRS, CDR2 YFSETQ. The CDR3 DNA is TGCGCCAGCAGGAGGGGACAGACAGATACGCAGTATTTT. It specifies CASRRGQTDTQYF.

The rearrangement links TRBV3-1 to TRBJ1-1; D gene unclear. Germline-derived CDR1 and CDR2 are LGHDT and YNNKEL (reference sequence). The CDR3 totals 11 residues. Deletions cut 1 base from V and 4 bases from J, with 1 base between. The CDR3 here is CASSQATEAFF. The CDR3 DNA is TGTGCCAGCAGCCAAGCCACTGAAGCTTTCTTT.

The rearrangement joins TRBV12-3 or TRBV12-4 to TRBJ1-5; D remains ambiguous. The CDR3 spans 14 residues. With 5 bases removed from V and 9 bases from J, the gap between germline ends came to 17 bases. The CDR3: CASSPGPSGRPQHF. In nucleotides, the CDR3 is TGTGCCAGCAGTCCCGGCCCGTCGGGTCGGCCCCAGCATTTT.

V and J are TRBV16 and TRBJ1-5; D gene ambiguous. The germline gives CDR1 KGHSY, CDR2 FQNENV. V was pared by 4 bases and J by 4 bases, with 11 bases between. The CDR3 consists of 14 residues. The CDR3 DNA follows: TGTGCCAGCAGCCTTGCCGCTCGGAATCAGCCCCAGCATTTT. Amino acids: CASSLAARNQPQHF.

This rearrangement joins TRBV5-1 to TRBJ2-7, with D hard to call. This CDR3 region has 15 residues. The V gene lost 1 base and the J gene lost 1 base, with 12 bases spanning the gap. Germline CDR1 reads SGHRS; CDR2 reads YFSETQ. DNA of the CDR3: TGCGCCAGCAGCTTGCGTAGGGAAGGATCCTACGAGCAGTACTTC. Translated: CASSLRREGSYEQYF.

This clonotype was seen a few times. This sequence joins TRBV20-1 and TRBJ2-3; TRBD2 aligns across 8 bases. CDR1 DFQATT and CDR2 SNEGSKA come from the germline V gene (reference sequence). V lost 0 bases to trimming and J lost 6 bases; unmatched junction nucleotides: 11. This CDR3 is built from 16 residues. The CDR3 loop is CSARDWVAGRSDTQYF. For the CDR3, the DNA is TGCAGTGCTAGAGATTGGGTAGCGGGACGTTCGGATACGCAGTATTTT.

This clonotype is deemed medium-sized. V and J are TRBV12-3 or TRBV12-4 and TRBJ2-2, with D unresolved. The V gene lost 1 base and the J gene lost 4 bases, with 7 bases spanning the gap. This CDR3 comprises 14 residues. The CDR3 is CASSLGASTGELFF. CDR3 sequence (DNA): TGTGCCAGCAGTTTAGGTGCCAGCACCGGGGAGCTGTTTTTT.

There are a few counts of this clonotype. The chain couples TRBV24-1 to TRBJ2-3; D uncertain. Trimming took off 5 bases at V and 4 bases at J, with 9 bases between the two ends. The CDR3 length is 13 residues. The germline gives CDR1 KGHDR, CDR2 SFDVKD. CDR3 loop: CATSGSGADTQYF. For the CDR3, the DNA is TGTGCCACCAGTGGGTCCGGCGCAGATACGCAGTATTTT.

The chain couples TRBV7-2 to TRBJ1-5, with 10 positions matching TRBD1. V lost 4 bases and J lost 4; bases outside the gene matches: 4. Germline CDR1 and CDR2: SGHTA and FQGNSA. The CDR3 has 15 residues. The DNA for the CDR3 is TGTGCCAGCAGCTACCGGGACAGGGGTAATCAGCCCCAGCATTTT. It encodes CASSYRDRGNQPQHF.

In this sample, this clonotype turned up a few times. The chain uses TRBV4-2 and TRBJ1-6; TRBD1 agrees at 8 bases. Germline CDR1 LGHNA, CDR2 YNFKEQ. This CDR3 comprises 21 residues. Losses at the gene ends were 0 bases for V and 0 bases for J; bases not matched to a gene: 13. CDR3 region: CASSQEARTGRESSYNSPLHF. The CDR3 region has the DNA TGTGCCAGCAGCCAAGAAGCAAGGACAGGGAGGGAGAGCTCCTATAATTCACCCCTCCACTTT.

There are many counts of this clonotype. This chain joins TRBV4-1 and TRBJ2-5; D gene unclear. Trimming removed 0 bases at V and 4 bases at J, with 0 bases between. The CDR3 is 11 residues long. Per germline, CDR1 MGHRA and CDR2 YSYEKL. The CDR3: CASSQEETQYF. The CDR3 nucleotides are TGCGCCAGCAGCCAAGAAGAGACCCAGTACTTC.

This clonotype was counted a few times. The chain couples TRBV5-1 to TRBJ1-3; the D gene is possibly TRBD1 (6 bases). Between the trimmed V and J ends, which lost 0 bases and 0 bases, there was a span of 13 bases. This CDR3 comprises 17 residues. CDR1 and CDR2 from the germline V gene are SGHRS and YFSETQ. CDR3 DNA: TGCGCCAGCAGCTTGGATACAGGGATTGGCTCTGGAAACACCATATATTTT. Translated, it gives CASSLDTGIGSGNTIYF.

The chain combines TRBV20-1 with TRBJ1-1; D not resolved. The CDR3 runs 15 residues. The germline V gene encodes CDR1 DFQATT and CDR2 SNEGSKA (reference sequence). Trimming removed 2 bases from V and 1 base from J, with 14 bases in between. CDR3 region: CSARTLDTTNTEAFF. In DNA form, the CDR3 reads TGCAGTGCTAGAACCCTTGACACAACGAACACTGAAGCTTTCTTT.

This chain joins TRBV5-6 and TRBJ1-1; 7 bases match TRBD1. V was clipped by 4 bases and J by 7 bases; unmatched bases: 4. The length of the CDR3 is 12 residues. CDR1 is SGHDT, CDR2 YYEEEE, per germline. CDR3: CASSLGGFEAFF. The CDR3 nucleotides read TGTGCCAGCAGCCTAGGGGGCTTTGAAGCTTTCTTT.

This clonotype was counted between two and nine times. The chain links TRBV20-1 to TRBJ2-5; 10 bases align to TRBD1. The CDR3 runs to 14 residues. The germline CDR1 and CDR2 sequences are DFQATT and SNEGSKA (reference sequence). With V trimmed by 6 bases and J by 5 bases, 9 bases remained unmatched. The CDR3 region is CSAGDRGLGETQYF. CDR3 sequence (DNA): TGCAGTGCAGGCGACAGGGGGCTGGGGGAGACCCAGTACTTC.

The chain recombines TRBV7-3 with TRBJ2-1; 8 bases line up with TRBD2. CDR3 length: 17 residues. V lost 5 bases to trimming and J lost 0 bases; unmatched junction nucleotides: 9. Germline CDR1 is SGHTA and CDR2 is FQGTGA. The CDR3 DNA sequence: TGTGCCAGCAGCCCGAGGACTAGCTCGAGCTCCTACAATGAGCAGTTCTTC. Protein product: CASSPRTSSSSYNEQFF.

V and J are TRBV9 and TRBJ2-3; no clear D gene. The CDR3 contains 14 residues. Germline V gene data show CDR1 as SGDLS and CDR2 as YYNGEE. Trimming stripped 0 bases from V and 4 bases from J, with 9 bases between. The CDR3, as DNA: TGTGCCAGCAGCGTAGGCGCGAGATCAGATACGCAGTATTTT. Its translation: CASSVGARSDTQYF.